The 23 T cell receptor beta chains reported below all come from one sample, sequenced in a study of blood T cell repertoires in COVID-19. Clones were read by immunoSEQ multiplex PCR, and TCRdb kept only the in-frame ones, dropping some. The sample comprises 50,000 or so clones, over 90% of which are singletons, and over 0.95% rests with the top ten. The specimen was peripheral blood. Receptors originate from a man in his sixties with COVID-19, enrolled during active disease.

This sequence joins TRBV24-1 and TRBJ2-2, with 10 bases identical to TRBD1. J was trimmed by 7 bases and V by 4 bases; bases with no gene match: 11. Germline V gene data show CDR1 as KGHDR and CDR2 as SFDVKD. This CDR3 is built from 17 residues. The CDR3 coding sequence is TGTGCCACCAGTGACACGGTCCTGACAGGGGGCCTCGGGGAGCTGTTTTTT. This codes for CATSDTVLTGGLGELFF.

The chain joins TRBV19 to TRBJ1-2; D remains ambiguous. The CDR3 contains 15 residues. V was pared by 6 bases and J by 3 bases, with 17 bases between. Germline CDR1 is LNHDA and CDR2 is SQIVND (reference sequence). The CDR3 DNA reads as TGTGCCAGTAGCTTGACCGGGATAAAAGACTATGGCTACACCTTC. Its translation is CASSLTGIKDYGYTF.

The chain has TRBV19 and TRBJ2-7; D call uncertain. The CDR3 length is 15 residues. Trimming shortened V by 10 bases and J by 1 base, and 20 bases separated the two germline ends. Germline loops: CDR1 LNHDA, CDR2 SQIVND (reference sequence). The CDR3 is CATPLKKRESYEQYF. DNA of the CDR3: TGTGCCACCCCCCTGAAGAAACGAGAGTCCTACGAGCAGTACTTC.

The rearrangement joins TRBV6-5 to TRBJ1-1, with TRBD1 matching over 7 bases. This CDR3 region has 14 residues. The germline gives CDR1 MNHEY, CDR2 SVGAGI. V was pared by 7 bases and J by 4 bases, with 9 bases of the junction left unmatched. The chain's CDR3 is CASTDPGGATEAFF. For the CDR3, the DNA is TGTGCCAGCACCGACCCAGGGGGAGCCACTGAAGCTTTCTTT.

V is TRBV10-3 and J is TRBJ1-1; 7 nucleotides match TRBD1. Germline V gene data show CDR1 as ENHRY and CDR2 as SYGVKD. This CDR3 has 10 amino acids. V lost 10 bases, J lost 7 bases, and 3 bases stayed unmatched. The CDR3 DNA reads TGTGCCACGGGACAGAGTGAAGCTTTCTTT. Amino acids: CATGQSEAFF.

V is TRBV30 and J is TRBJ2-1; 8 positions match TRBD1. CDR1 is GTSNPN, CDR2 SVGIG, per germline (reference sequence). The V segment lost 2 bases and the J segment 6 bases; nucleotides outside the gene matches: 9. The CDR3 contains 15 residues. The CDR3 DNA reads TGTGCCTGGAGTCCAGGACAGGGAAGGGCCAATGAGCAGTTCTTC. Amino acid sequence: CAWSPGQGRANEQFF.

The V gene is TRBV6-5, the J gene TRBJ2-1; TRBD2 agrees at 8 bases. Germline V CDR1 and CDR2: MNHEY, SVGAGI. Trimming removed 7 bases from V and 5 bases from J; junction bases left unmatched: 4. The CDR3 has 13 amino acids. CDR3 sequence: CASTRLAHNEQFF. CDR3 sequence (DNA): TGTGCCAGCACCCGACTAGCGCACAATGAGCAGTTCTTC.

CDR3 region: CASSPQGGSSYNEQFF. The CDR3, as DNA: TGTGCCAGCAGCCCTCAAGGCGGGAGCTCCTACAATGAGCAGTTCTTC. J is TRBJ2-1 and V is TRBV4-2; the match to TRBD2 covers 7 bases. The CDR3 has 16 amino acids. The germline V gene encodes CDR1 LGHNA and CDR2 YNFKEQ. Trimming took 4 bases from V and 0 from J; bases not matched to a gene: 6.

The rearrangement joins TRBV5-4 to TRBJ2-7, with 10 bases matching TRBD2. V lost 4 bases to trimming and J lost 9 bases; unmatched junction nucleotides: 16. Germline CDR1 reads SGHNT; CDR2 reads YYREEE (reference sequence). The CDR3 is made up of 16 amino acids. DNA of the CDR3: TGTGCCAGCAGCGGAACGACTAGCGGGTCCTCCTTAGGGCAGTACTTC. It yields the protein CASSGTTSGSSLGQYF.

The V and J genes are TRBV19 and TRBJ2-1; D is possibly TRBD1 (6 bases). The CDR3 consists of 15 residues. In germline, CDR1 is LNHDA, CDR2 SQIVND (reference sequence). V dropped 3 bases and J dropped 4 bases, with 13 bases sitting between them. CDR3 region: CASSIGTGPYNEQFF. CDR3 sequence (DNA): TGTGCCAGTAGTATCGGAACAGGGCCTTACAATGAGCAGTTCTTC. The full variable domain, its missing parts supplied by reference TRBV19 and TRBJ2-1, is DGGITQSPKYLFRKEGQNVTLSCEQNLNHDAMYWYRQDPGQGLRLIYYSQIVNDFQKGDIAEGYSVSREKKESFPLTVTSAQKNPTAFYLCASSIGTGPYNEQFFGPGTRLTVL.

The chain links TRBV5-1 to TRBJ1-6; tentatively, D is TRBD1 (5 bases). V lost 0 bases and J 3 bases, leaving 13 bases between the germline ends. Looked up from germline, CDR1 is SGHRS and CDR2 is YFSETQ. The CDR3 loop spans 17 amino acids. The CDR3: CASSLDRRFGYNSPLHF. DNA for the CDR3: TGCGCCAGCAGCTTGGACAGGCGCTTCGGCTATAATTCACCCCTCCACTTT.

The rearrangement uses TRBV7-9 and TRBJ2-3, with 8 bases that match TRBD1. Germline-derived CDR1 and CDR2 are SEHNR and FQNEAQ (reference sequence). The CDR3 has 13 residues. V lost 6 bases to trimming and J lost 6 bases; unmatched junction nucleotides: 5. The CDR3 DNA is TGTGCCAGCAGGCGGACAGGGCCCGATACGCAGTATTTT. It specifies CASRRTGPDTQYF.

J is TRBJ2-3 and V is TRBV24-1, with 14 bases identical to TRBD2. This CDR3 contains 17 residues. The V segment lost 4 bases and the J segment 6 bases; nucleotides outside the gene matches: 8. CDR1 and CDR2 from the germline V gene are KGHDR and SFDVKD. The CDR3 nucleotides read TGTGCCACCAGTGAAGGGACTAGCGGGAGAAAAGGTGATACGCAGTATTTT. Translation gives CATSEGTSGRKGDTQYF.

V usage is TRBV5-1 and J usage is TRBJ2-1; 14 bases are a match to TRBD2. The CDR3 runs 15 residues. With V trimmed by 7 bases and J by 10 bases, 10 bases remained unmatched. CDR1 is SGHRS, CDR2 YFSETQ, per germline. This chain's CDR3 is CASGKMGLAGEEQFF. In DNA, the CDR3 is TGCGCCAGCGGAAAGATGGGACTAGCGGGGGAGGAGCAGTTCTTC.

J is TRBJ1-1 and V is TRBV10-3; TRBD1 matches 8 bases. Germline V gives CDR1 ENHRY, CDR2 SYGVKD. The CDR3 contains 13 residues. V trimming: 7 bases; J trimming: 1 base; junction bases outside the gene matches: 2. CDR3 sequence (DNA): TGTGCCATCAAAGGACAGGGGAACACTGAAGCTTTCTTT. This codes for CAIKGQGNTEAFF.

This chain joins TRBV27 and TRBJ2-1; D may be TRBD1 (5 bases). In germline, CDR1 is MNHEY, CDR2 SMNVEV (reference sequence). Deletions cut 8 bases from V and 0 bases from J, with 32 bases between. The CDR3 has 21 residues. In DNA form, the CDR3 reads TGTGCCAGCTCCAGGGTGAATTTCGCTAATTTAGAGGTTGGCTCCTACAATGAGCAGTTCTTC. Residues: CASSRVNFANLEVGSYNEQFF.

In the case of this clone: At one boundary the junction diverges from the germline segment, which might be a read error. V is TRBV7-7 and J is TRBJ2-2; D not certain. The CDR3 is 15 amino acids. The germline V gene has CDR1 SSHAT and CDR2 FNYEAQ (reference sequence). The DNA of the CDR3 is TGTGCTAGCAGCCCCCGGTTGGCAGGCACCGGGGAGCTGTTTTTT. This codes for CASSPRLAGTGELFF.

CDR3 in DNA: TGTGCCAGCAGTTTAAGCGGACTAGCGGGAGGAACCACAGATACGCAGTATTTT. Amino acid sequence: CASSLSGLAGGTTDTQYF. The rearrangement joins TRBV28 to TRBJ2-3; 14 nucleotides match TRBD2. The CDR3 is made up of 18 amino acids. The V gene's germline CDR1 is MDHEN and CDR2 SYDVKM. J was trimmed by 2 bases and V by 2 bases; bases with no gene match: 6.

This clone has just a few counts. The J gene is TRBJ2-2, the V gene TRBV10-2; TRBD1 aligns across 9 bases. CDR1 WSHSY and CDR2 SAAADI come from the germline V gene. The junction had 6 bases not matched to a gene; V was cut back by 7 bases and J by 3 bases. The CDR3 runs 15 residues. The CDR3: CASIRQGVDTGELFF. The CDR3 nucleotides read TGCGCCAGCATTAGACAGGGGGTAGACACCGGGGAGCTGTTTTTT.

The V call is TRBV6-6, the J call TRBJ2-3; 9 bases are a match to TRBD2. The CDR3 is 18 residues long. The germline V gene has CDR1 MNHNY and CDR2 SVGAGI (reference sequence). V gave up 5 bases and J gave up 2 bases; unmatched junction bases: 14. For the CDR3, the DNA is TGTGCCAGCAGTCCTACACGACTTAGCGGGGGAAACACAGATACGCAGTATTTT. Amino acids: CASSPTRLSGGNTDTQYF.

The chain uses TRBV4-2 and TRBJ1-3; D unclear. This CDR3 region has 12 residues. Germline V CDR1 and CDR2: LGHNA, YNFKEQ. The V gene lost 0 bases and the J gene lost 7 bases, with 4 bases spanning the gap. CDR3 residues: CASSQDRNTIYF. The CDR3, as DNA: TGTGCCAGCAGCCAAGACAGGAACACCATATATTTT.

This clone has only one observation. This rearrangement joins TRBV11-2 to TRBJ2-7; TRBD2 matches 15 bases. The ends lost 5 bases at V and 6 bases at J; junction bases unmatched: 11. CDR1 is SGHAT and CDR2 is FQNNGV in the germline V gene. The CDR3 runs to 17 residues. The CDR3 nucleotides read TGTGCCAGCAGCCTATGGACTAGCGGGAGGGCCTTGGGCGAGCAGTACTTC. Residues: CASSLWTSGRALGEQYF.

The genes are TRBV4-1 and TRBJ2-7; the match to TRBD1 covers 10 bases. This CDR3 contains 14 residues. Trimming removed 4 bases from V and 6 bases from J; junction bases left unmatched: 6. The germline gives CDR1 MGHRA, CDR2 YSYEKL. CDR3 DNA: TGCGCCAGCAGCCTTCGGGACAGGGGAAGCGAGCAGTACTTC. It codes for CASSLRDRGSEQYF.